The clone carrying this T cell receptor beta chain was seen a handful of times. Its antigen remains unidentified. Researchers attached unique molecular identifiers to individual cDNA molecules. TCRdb used MiXCR to reprocess the 5' RACE reads, holding one entry per CDR3 protein. The sample holds more than 60,000 distinct CDR3 sequences, 9.5% to 15% seen once. The data derive from a study of early T cells in non-severe SARS-CoV-2 infection. In the study overall: Chains were unpaired, as sequencing was done on bulk RNA from unsorted whole blood.

Study-wide results and limits: CD4 and private specificities were missed by VDJdb matching, which favored anti-spike CD8 responses.

The V end lost 3 bases, the J end lost 6 bases, and 15 bases lay between the germline ends. Germline-derived CDR1 and CDR2 are MNHEY and SVGAGI. The CDR3 runs to 14 residues. This receptor was obtained from an adult who was a healthcare worker with PCR-confirmed SARS-CoV-2 infection or an uninfected control (not recorded which). This sequence joins TRBV6-5 and TRBJ2-7, with TRBD1 as a possible D gene (7 bases). This specimen consisted of whole blood, obtained at baseline. The CDR3, as DNA: TGTGCCAGCAGTTATTCCAGGCAGGGGGGCGAGCAGTACTTC. Translation gives CASSYSRQGGEQYF.